This T cell receptor (beta chain) was observed in a study of cytomegalovirus exposure and HLA in healthy donors. About this clone: Its target is unknown.

In the PCR, 60 Vbeta and 13 Jbeta primers were used. The data were produced by immunoSEQ multiplex PCR, yet TCRdb's version contains in-frame clones alone and is incomplete. The data show 93,000 or so clones, with around 82% seen just once and about a tenth held by the top ten. Study outcomes and limitations: It was reported that the classifier diagnosed cytomegalovirus status with high specificity and sensitivity in both the original and validation cohorts.

This CDR3 contains 15 residues. V gave up 1 base and J gave up 6 bases; unmatched junction bases: 6. Germline CDR1 is LGHNA and CDR2 is YSLEER. The sequenced material came from PBMCs. This chain joins TRBV4-3 and TRBJ2-7; 10 positions match TRBD1. The sequence derives from a woman under 30 in good health and CMV-seropositive. The CDR3 DNA is TGCGCCAGCAGCCAAGGGCAGGACAGGGGGACCGAGCAGTACTTC. The encoded protein is CASSQGQDRGTEQYF.